This T cell receptor (beta chain) originates from a study of T cells in Graves' hyperthyroidism and ophthalmopathy. Findings of the study overall: Ophthalmopathy was separated from stable hyperthyroidism by a 13 V-J model. Most clonotypes expanded in thyroid above 0.001 were likewise present in blood.

RNA transcripts yielded amplified TCR beta CDR3 regions. The TCR CDR3 first-round RT-PCR relied on the HTBI primer set. TCRdb processed the multiplex PCR reads anew with MiXCR; each CDR3 protein has one entry. The table records about 560,000 distinct CDR3 sequences, 14% of them present only once. Stable Graves' hyperthyroidism denoted no ophthalmopathy progression over 18 months. Clinical symptoms, serum thyroxine, TRAb, thyroid ultrasound and orbital computed tomography established diagnosis. On this clonotype itself: Its cognate antigen is unknown.

The sample taken for sequencing was blood. The sequence came from a woman aged 40 to 50 with Graves' hyperthyroidism.

CDR3 loop: CASSVVGSSYNEQFF. CDR3 in DNA: TGTGCCAGCAGCGTAGTTGGGAGCTCCTACAATGAGCAGTTCTTC. V usage is TRBV9 and J usage is TRBJ2-1; D is perhaps TRBD2 (5 bases). This CDR3 is built from 15 residues. The germline V and J ends were trimmed by 0 bases and 0 bases, with 7 bases remaining between them. Germline values: CDR1 SGDLS, CDR2 YYNGEE.